This T cell receptor (beta chain) was sequenced during a study of long-term antiretroviral therapy in people with HIV (dated 2022 in TCRdb). In terms of the full investigation: Collection of the earliest samples took place about a decade ahead of the 2015 WHO recommendation for immediate ART, at a time when ART was typically delayed until CD4 counts fell. A total of under 250 cryopreserved PBMC samples were contributed to the cohort by 30 adults with confirmed HIV infection, with samples collected serially over a mean of approximately 6 years (range 1-12). A retrospective serial study tested whether ART initiation and durable HIV suppression were associated with changes in peripheral blood TRB repertoire composition and diversity. Test extractions of a monoclonal T-cell line alongside fewer than 40 polyclonal samples showed no cross-contamination during QIAcube processing. Among the 30 or so participants with HIV, eleven to twelve were female.

Remarks on this clone: What this receptor recognizes is not known. The record has no base qualities; no much larger clone is one base away.

The immunoSEQ hsTCRB v3.0 assay was used at survey level resolution for TRB variable region sequencing. TRB sequencing targeted a depth of about 35,000-50,000 T-cell genomes per sample. Pooled TRB libraries were sequenced on an Illumina MiSeq with a v3 150-cycle kit. As for the original processing: Repertoire analysis was run in R within a reproducible Nextflow workflow that covered QC, data transformation and analysis. LymphoSeq2, an R package for AIRR-Seq data exploration, was used to implement custom analyses. After excluding a handful of samples that yielded fewer than 5000 total TRB sequences, 150 to 200 HIV repertoires remained for analysis. Among the approximately 190 HIV repertoires that were kept, some 60 were collected before ART initiation and 120 to 140 were collected after ART initiation. Each repertoire was downsampled to 5000 TRB nucleotide sequences, and summary statistics were averaged across 100 downsampling iterations. TRB sequences were retained for analysis only if CDR3 regions of at least seven amino acids were present. A Shannon entropy-derived clonality score and the Gini coefficient were used to measure diversity. In the repertoire networks, any two of the top 5000 CDR3 amino acid sequences were linked whenever the two sequences differed by an edit distance of one. Antigen specificity groups and MHC restriction were predicted for TRB CDR3 amino acid sequences with GLIPH2. CDR3 amino acid sequences were matched against VDJdb and McPAS-TCR to flag known CMV, EBV, HIV or tissue antigen associations. Pre-ART, post-ART and control groups were compared with Wilcoxon signed-rank tests and Holm-Bonferroni correction. Held by TCRdb, this immuneACCESS table contains in-frame sequences only and omits some clones. Under half of the omission traces to an unresolved V gene where checked; the cause of the rest is unknown. Clonal size and the V and J genes are those of that table, whereas D and trimming came from the DNA. The sample includes 34,000 or so clones, with approximately 85% observed a single time. Approximately 4.8% of the sample belongs to the ten largest clones.

On the study overall, not on this receptor specifically: Limited PBMC availability meant only the TCR beta chain was sequenced, without alpha chain pairing. Because pre-ART samples had limited cell numbers, unsorted PBMC were profiled rather than sorted CD4+ and CD8+ T cells. The repertoire was dominated across all time points by expanded TRB clones identified before ART initiation, although this dominance was seen to fluctuate and to decrease in many PLHIV after ART. CDR3 length ranges in HIV repertoires were narrower than in controls, and network structure suggested an antigen-experienced repertoire with only a slight naive shift after ART. Starting ART was linked to a significant rise in TRB diversity, yet even after long-term ART the diversity remained significantly lower than in transplant donor controls. Samples dated from about 2004 to 2018, and the ART regimens used may be less effective than current ones. Inferences about post-ART repertoire changes are limited because no data were available on ART adherence, viral resistance or therapy changes.

The trim is 11 bases for V and 0 bases for J, with a gap of 13 bases between the germline ends. Via the germline V gene, CDR1 is MGHDK and CDR2 SYGVNS. Taken from cysteine to phenylalanine, the CDR3 has 14 residues. Here the CDR3 DNA is all that survives: 42 bases in frame from base 1. Participants were included only if at least one PBMC sample before ART initiation and at least two post-ART samples were available. Every participant with HIV received treatment in the United States of America. Before DNA extraction, cryopreserved samples of roughly 0.95-10 million PBMC were thawed and washed. At the time of the earliest PBMC sample for each participant with HIV, ages ranged from roughly 23 to 60 years. Each participant contributed PBMC samples from 1-4 timepoints before ART initiation and 2-8 timepoints after ART initiation, with a median of 7 samples. Serial HIV viral load, CD4+ T-cell count, ART history and demographic data were obtained for every participant. Using a Qiagen kit on a QIAcube, genomic DNA was extracted from unsorted PBMC, with samples processed in batches of 12.

The rearranged segments are TRBV25-1 and TRBJ2-2; D gene: possibly TRBD1, on 7 matching bases. The sample here was unsorted PBMCs, taken just over 2.7 years before starting antiretroviral therapy. The TCR originated in a woman in her thirties with HIV. The nucleotide sequence reads as follows: TGTGCCGGAGGGGACAGATCGAACACCGGGGAGCTGTTTTTT. Translated, it gives CAGGDRSNTGELFF.